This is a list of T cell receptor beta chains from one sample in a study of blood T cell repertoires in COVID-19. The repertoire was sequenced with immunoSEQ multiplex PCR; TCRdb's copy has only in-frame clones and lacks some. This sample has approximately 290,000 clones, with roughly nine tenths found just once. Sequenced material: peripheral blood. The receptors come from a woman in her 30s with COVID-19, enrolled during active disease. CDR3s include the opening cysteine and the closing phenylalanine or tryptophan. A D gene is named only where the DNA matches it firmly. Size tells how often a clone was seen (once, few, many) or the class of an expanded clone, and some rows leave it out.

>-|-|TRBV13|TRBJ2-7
TGTGCCAGCAGCTTAGAGCACGAGCAGTACTTC
CASSLEHEQYF
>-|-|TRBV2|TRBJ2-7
TGTGCCAGCTCCGAGGCGCTCTACGAGCAGTACTTC
CASSEALYEQYF
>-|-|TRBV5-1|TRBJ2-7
TGCGCCAGCAGCTCCGGGACCTACGAGCAGTACTTC
CASSSGTYEQYF
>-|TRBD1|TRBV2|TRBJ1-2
TGTGCCAGCAGCACCGACAGGGGTCAAAGCTATGGCTACACCTTC
CASSTDRGQSYGYTF
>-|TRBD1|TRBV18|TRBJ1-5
TGTGCCAGCTCACGAAGTAGGGACAGGGGGTTCGGGAGCAATCAGCCCCAGCATTTT
CASSRSRDRGFGSNQPQHF
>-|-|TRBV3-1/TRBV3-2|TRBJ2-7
TGTGCCAGCAGCCAAGCGGGTGCCCACGAGCAGTACTTC
CASSQAGAHEQYF
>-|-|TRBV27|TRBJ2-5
TGTGCCAGCAGTCCCTCAGGGGAAACCCAGTACTTC
CASSPSGETQYF
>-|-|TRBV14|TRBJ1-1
TGTGCCAGCAGCCAAGTCCCCGGTGGTGAAGCTTTCTTT
CASSQVPGGEAFF
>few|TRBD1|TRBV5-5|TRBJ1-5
TGTGCCAGCAGCTTGTTGGACAGGGTTTATGGCGGCAATCAGCCCCAGCATTTT
CASSLLDRVYGGNQPQHF
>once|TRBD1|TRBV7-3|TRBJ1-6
TGTGCCAGCAGCCAGGGACAGGAATATTCACCCCTCCACTTT
CASSQGQEYSPLHF
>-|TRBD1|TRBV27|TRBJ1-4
TGTGCCAGCAGGCTACAGGGGGCAAGGGAAAAACTGTTTTTT
CASRLQGAREKLFF
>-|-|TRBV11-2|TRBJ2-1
TGTGCCAGCAGCCCGAGAGCTGACAGTTACAATGAGCAGTTCTTC
CASSPRADSYNEQFF
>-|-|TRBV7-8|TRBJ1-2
TGTGCCAGCAGCCCGACCCGGGACTTTCATGGCTACACCTTC
CASSPTRDFHGYTF